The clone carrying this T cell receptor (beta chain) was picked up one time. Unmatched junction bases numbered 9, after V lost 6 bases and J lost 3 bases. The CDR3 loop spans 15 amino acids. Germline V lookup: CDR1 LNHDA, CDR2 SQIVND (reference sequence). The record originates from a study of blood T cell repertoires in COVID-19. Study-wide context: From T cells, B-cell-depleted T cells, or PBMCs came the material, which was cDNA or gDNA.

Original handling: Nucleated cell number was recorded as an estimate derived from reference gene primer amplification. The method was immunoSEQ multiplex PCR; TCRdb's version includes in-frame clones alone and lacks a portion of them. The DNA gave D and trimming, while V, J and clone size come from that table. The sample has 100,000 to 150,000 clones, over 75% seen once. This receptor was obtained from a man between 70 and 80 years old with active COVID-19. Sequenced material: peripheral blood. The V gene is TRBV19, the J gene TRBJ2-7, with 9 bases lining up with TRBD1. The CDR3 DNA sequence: TGTGCCAGTAGCAGAGCCGGGACAGGGAACTACGAGCAGTACTTC. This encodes CASSRAGTGNYEQYF.